This TCR beta chain was recovered during a study of cytomegalovirus exposure and HLA in healthy donors. Researchers ran the PCR with 60 Vbeta and 13 Jbeta primers. Sequenced by immunoSEQ multiplex PCR; TCRdb stores in-frame clones only, minus some. The profile shows roughly 100,000 clones, over 65% of them singletons. This receptor was taken from a man between 40 and 49 years old in good health and CMV-seropositive. Input material: PBMCs.

In DNA, the CDR3 is TGCGCCAGCAGCTTGGCCGCGCAGGGTGGCAACTATGGCTACACCTTC. As protein: CASSLAAQGGNYGYTF. V gene TRBV5-1 combines with J gene TRBJ1-2, with D possibly TRBD1 on 5 matching bases. This CDR3 comprises 16 residues. Germline CDR1 reads SGHRS; CDR2 reads YFSETQ. Trimming left V 0 bases short and J 2 bases short, with 14 bases between.